The sequence of this TCR beta chain was determined in a study of cytomegalovirus exposure and HLA in healthy donors (dated by TCRdb to about 2017). The study in broad terms: According to an earlier analysis of around 600 of the donors, roughly 180 million T cells yielded 100 million or so unique TCR beta sequences and 250 to 350 Gb of sequence data. Donor age, sex, ethnicity and CMV serostatus were collected together with the repertoire data. Besides the first cohort of around 670 subjects, a separate validation cohort made up of around 120 different subjects was used. Roughly 310 gigabases of sequencing data and 70 million to 85 million unique TCR sequences were included in an early release covering 500 to 750 HLA-typed donors. The study was designed to test whether signatures of past pathogen exposure could be identified by cataloging public T cell receptors. To predict cytomegalovirus infection status, the study combined high-throughput TCR immunosequencing, statistical association of individual TCRs with disease status, and machine learning. A later analysis re-examined previously published TCR beta repertoires from just over 650 donors and added high-resolution HLA genotyping to investigate patterns of TCR occurrence. Of the roughly 420 genotyped donors, 81% were placed in the genetic ancestry cluster associated with self-reported Caucasian donors. A later genetic analysis took genome-wide SNP genotypes for about 65% of the roughly 670 donors and used that subset as a discovery cohort. In an earlier analysis of 500 to 650 of the donors, high-throughput TCR beta sequencing was used to judge whether each TCR beta V gene segment behaved as functional or pseudogenic. The study used immunosequencing to profile the T cell repertoires of several hundred subjects and linked those repertoires to cytomegalovirus serostatus. The number of typed donors differed by locus: about 620-630 for A, B, C, DRB1 and DQB1; 500 to 550 for DQA1; around 610 for DPA1; and 400 to 480 for DPB1. All discovery cohort repertoires had been generated using a single sequencing platform. Among a few hundred genotyped donors of the cohort, an average of about 240,000 unique TCR beta nucleotide sequences were sequenced per donor, around 20% of them non-productive. Roughly 5 DR-DQ haplotypes were treated as single units for association and clustering because of strong linkage in the cohort. Both class I and class II loci were covered by HLA typing, at four-digit resolution. Rather than drawing on any new phenotypic data, the later analysis identified candidate immune exposures from TCR beta sequences and the way those sequences occurred across donors.

At the junction V is shortened by 7 bases and J by 1 base, with 5 bases in between. From the cysteine up to the phenylalanine, the CDR3 has a length of 11 residues. Just CDR3 DNA is preserved here, 33 bases in frame from base 1. Reading the germline V gene gives CDR1 SGHRS and CDR2 YFSETQ. The method was the immunoSEQ multiplex PCR assay. For the multiplex PCR, a mixture combining 60 forward primers for TCR Vbeta segments and 13 reverse primers for TCR Jbeta segments was used. A multiplex PCR assay on genomic DNA amplified the CDR3 region of rearranged TCR beta genes. On the Illumina HiSeq System, the amplified TCR beta libraries were sequenced as 87-base-pair reads. On the authors' methods: A later analysis tallied 80 million to 95 million unique TCR beta chains across the 700 or so repertoires, and about 10 million of those chains were shared by two or more donors. Raw reads were error-corrected and collapsed into unique sequences by a nearest-neighbor algorithm in which closely related sequences were merged to remove PCR and sequencing errors. V, D and J gene segments were assigned by aligning CDR3 sequences to IMGT reference sequences. For a sequence to be retained, a match of at least six nucleotides to both a V gene segment and a J gene segment was required. A rearrangement was called productive if the CDR3 had no stop codons and remained in frame with V and J, and every other rearrangement was called non-productive. Following IMGT convention, CDR3 was defined as the stretch from the second conserved V-encoded cysteine to the conserved J-encoded phenylalanine. In an earlier analysis of approximately 500 of the donors, sequences lacking an unambiguous match to a single V gene segment were excluded. In an earlier analysis of some 590 of the donors, a V segment was called functional when productive rearrangements were above 56.7%, and segregating when the standard deviation between donors exceeded 5%. To diagnose cytomegalovirus status from the catalog of TCR beta chain sequences, a statistical classification framework was built. V and J gene assignment, in a later analysis, came from comparing TCR nucleotide sequences with IMGT/GENE-DB human TR gene sequences. Using the TCRdist pipeline, a later analysis assigned CDR3 sequences along with most-parsimonious VDJ recombination scenarios. In a later analysis, each TCR beta chain was defined by its CDR3 amino acid sequence together with its V-gene family, and reads lacking a unique V-gene family were excluded. As a way to deal with suspected cross-contamination and a sequencing artifact, a later analysis dropped roughly 620 nucleotide sequences that were highly shared and had low generation probability. For each public chain, a later analysis derived a clonal expansion index from normalized ranks of inferred template counts within each repertoire. Generation probabilities in a later analysis came from a VDJ recombination model fitted to out-of-frame rearrangements, and those results were checked against IGoR. In a later analysis, hypergeometric tests were used to score TCR-TCR, TCR-HLA and TCR-CMV co-occurrence, with a repertoire-size bias correction applied to TCR pairs. In a later analysis, false discovery rates were estimated by permuting HLA or CMV assignments 20 times. In a later analysis, co-occurring TCRs were grouped using DBSCAN, and TCRdist sequence similarity was added for clustering within HLA-allele-positive subsets. Repertoires with fewer than 30,000 or more than 120,000 public chains were left out of co-occurrence clustering, as were a handful of repertoires with anomalous nucleotide sharing. TCRdb provides this immuneACCESS table in a form limited to in-frame rearrangements. Some clones are lacking; in checked studies, under half of them reflect an unresolved V gene, and why the rest are absent is not known. V and J calls and clone size are those listed in that table; D and trimming were worked out from the DNA. The sample table holds about 130,000 clones, of which about 74% were seen once. The ten largest clones take up 4.3% of the sample.

The cohort was made up of 500 to 800 healthy bone marrow donors. All cohort members were sampled while nominally healthy, although unrecorded immune exposures were likely present. The donor was CMV seropositive and was included in the group of 250 to 350 seropositive cohort members. A peripheral blood sample was provided by each donor, and peripheral blood mononuclear cells were used for TCR beta sequencing. The Qiagen DNeasy Blood Extraction Kit was used to extract genomic DNA from the blood cell samples. As regards this clone: Which antigen it targets is not known. Base qualities are not recorded, but no much larger clone differs from it by a single base.

Findings and caveats that apply to the study as a whole: V-gene and J-gene trimming of TCR beta chains was associated with a missense DCLRE1C variant in a later genetic analysis, and the association was replicated in an independent cohort. A later analysis reported that several top co-occurrence clusters appeared linked to parvovirus B19, influenza, CMV and Epstein-Barr virus. A further reported finding was that TCR beta sequences accurately predicted the HLA-A and HLA-B alleles for most subjects in the first cohort. According to a later genetic analysis, donors in an Asian-associated ancestry cluster had fewer N-insertions in productive TCRs than the roughly 700-donor mean. The earlier analysis of about 600 of the donors excluded 15 to 20 rarely observed V segments, including chromosome 9 orphons, because counts were too low. Across donors, most TCR sequences were observed very rarely, whereas some public TCRs were present in many individuals. Assigning TCR associations to individual alleles was difficult when HLA alleles, especially DR and DQ, strongly co-occurred. In an earlier analysis of 587 of the donors, most TCR beta V segments were observed in productive rearrangements about 90% or about 30% of the time, broadly matching IMGT annotations. Compared with equally common non-associated chains, HLA-associated TCR beta chains in a later analysis were more clonally expanded and had lower generation probabilities. The 87-base-pair reads could not distinguish some IMGT-functional V segments, including TRBV6-2 and TRBV6-3, so those segments were excluded. Because HLA typing was missing for some donors at each locus, association tests included only the typed subset. Linkage disequilibrium might explain the correlated functional status among segregating V segments, but an unknown experimental factor could not be ruled out. The classifier was reported to diagnose cytomegalovirus status with high specificity and sensitivity in both the original cohort and the validation cohort. The study gave a list of 150 to 200 TCR beta chains associated with cytomegalovirus. According to a later analysis, most CMV-associated TCR beta chains appeared to be HLA-restricted, and the HLA associations seemed to be driven largely by CMV exposure. The authors suggested that the approach could potentially be generalized to other disease states and immunological phenotypes. Presence/absence analyses assumed roughly uniform sequencing depth across donors, an assumption that may not hold. According to a later analysis, TCR association rates differed among HLA loci, with DRB1 alleles showing the most associated TCRs and HLA-C alleles showing the fewest. Specific HLA alleles were associated with 16,951 TCR beta sequences at a false discovery rate of 0.05 in a later analysis. A few of the identified cytomegalovirus-associated TCR beta chains were confirmed in vitro to be specific for cytomegalovirus antigens. In this cohort, only TCR beta chains were sequenced, and detectable features were limited by the absence of alpha or paired-chain data. The sequencing pipeline was judged likely to have produced a cluster of highly shared sequence variants as a technical artifact. The only immune exposure information available for the cohort was CMV serostatus.

Sequencing was performed on PBMCs. The chain was built from TRBV5-1 and TRBJ1-1; the D segment could be TRBD1, given 5 matching bases. This sequence was found in a man between 18 and 29 years old in good health and CMV-seropositive. The CDR3 protein is CASQGNTEAFF. The sequence in DNA is TGCGCCAGCCAGGGGAACACTGAAGCTTTCTTT. When the CDR3 is completed using the reference TRBV5-1 and TRBJ1-1 genes on either side, the full variable domain is KAGVTQTPRYLIKTRGQQVTLSCSPISGHRSVSWYQQTPGQGLQFLFEYFSETQRNKGNFPGRFSGRQFSNSRSEMNVSTLELGDSALYLCASQGNTEAFFGQGTRLTVV.